This T cell receptor (beta chain) was sequenced during a study of blood T cell repertoires in COVID-19. The CDR3 sequence is 15 residues long. V lost 6 bases and J 1 base, leaving 15 bases between the germline ends. Germline V gene lookup returns CDR1 LGHNA and CDR2 YNFKEQ. Repertoires were generated with immunoSEQ multiplex PCR, while TCRdb's copy carries only in-frame clones and drops some. This table has hundreds of thousands of clones, 90% appearing once. Allocation to cohorts depended on clinical history reported by the participants. The sequence came from a man between 25 and 39 years old who had been exposed to COVID-19. V and J are TRBV4-2 and TRBJ1-1; D is undetermined. The sequenced sample was PBMCs or T cells enriched from blood (not recorded which). CDR3 region: CASRRELERNTEAFF. CDR3 nucleotide sequence: TGTGCCAGCAGGAGGGAATTAGAGAGGAACACTGAAGCTTTCTTT.